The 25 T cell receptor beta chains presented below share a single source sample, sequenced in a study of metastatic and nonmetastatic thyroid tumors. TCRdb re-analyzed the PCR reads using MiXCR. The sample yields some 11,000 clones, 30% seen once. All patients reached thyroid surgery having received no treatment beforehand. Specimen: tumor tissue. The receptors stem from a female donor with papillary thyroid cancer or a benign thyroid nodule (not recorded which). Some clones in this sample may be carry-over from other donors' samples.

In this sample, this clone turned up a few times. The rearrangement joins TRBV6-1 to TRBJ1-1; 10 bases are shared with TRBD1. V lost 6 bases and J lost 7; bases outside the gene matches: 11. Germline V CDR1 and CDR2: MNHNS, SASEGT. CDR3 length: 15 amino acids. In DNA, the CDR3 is TGTGCCAGCAGGGCCTGGGGACAGGGGCCAAATGAAGCTTTCTTT. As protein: CASRAWGQGPNEAFF.

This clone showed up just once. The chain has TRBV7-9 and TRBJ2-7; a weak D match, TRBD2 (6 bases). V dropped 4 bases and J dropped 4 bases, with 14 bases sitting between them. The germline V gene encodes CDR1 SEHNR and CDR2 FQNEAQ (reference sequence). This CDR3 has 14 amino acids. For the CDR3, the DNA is TGTGCCAGCAGCTCCCTTATGGGGAGGTACGAGCAGTACTTC. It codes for CASSSLMGRYEQYF.

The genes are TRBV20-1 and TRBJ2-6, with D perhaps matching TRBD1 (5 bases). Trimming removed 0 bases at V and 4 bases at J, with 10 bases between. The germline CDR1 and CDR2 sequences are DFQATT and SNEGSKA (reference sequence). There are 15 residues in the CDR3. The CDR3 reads CSARDQGAGANVLTF. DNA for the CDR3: TGCAGTGCTAGAGATCAGGGTGCAGGGGCCAACGTCCTGACTTTC.

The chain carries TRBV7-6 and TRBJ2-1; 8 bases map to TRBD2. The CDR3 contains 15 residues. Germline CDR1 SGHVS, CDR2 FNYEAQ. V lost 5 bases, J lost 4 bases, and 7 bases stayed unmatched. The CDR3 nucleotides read TGTGCCAGCAGCCCGGGGGGGGGCCTTTACAATGAGCAGTTCTTC. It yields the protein CASSPGGGLYNEQFF.

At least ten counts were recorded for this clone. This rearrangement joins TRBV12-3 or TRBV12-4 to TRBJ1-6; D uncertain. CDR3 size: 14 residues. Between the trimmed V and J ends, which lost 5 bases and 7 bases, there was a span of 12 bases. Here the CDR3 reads CASSPFDQNSPLHF. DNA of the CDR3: TGTGCCAGCAGTCCCTTCGACCAAAATTCACCCCTCCACTTT.

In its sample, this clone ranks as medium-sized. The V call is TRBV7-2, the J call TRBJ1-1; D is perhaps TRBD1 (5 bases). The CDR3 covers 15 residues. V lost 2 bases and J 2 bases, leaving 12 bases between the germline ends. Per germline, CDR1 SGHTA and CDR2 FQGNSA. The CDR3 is CASSLPPRANTEAFF. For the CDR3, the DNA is TGTGCCAGCAGCTTACCCCCCAGGGCCAACACTGAAGCTTTCTTT.

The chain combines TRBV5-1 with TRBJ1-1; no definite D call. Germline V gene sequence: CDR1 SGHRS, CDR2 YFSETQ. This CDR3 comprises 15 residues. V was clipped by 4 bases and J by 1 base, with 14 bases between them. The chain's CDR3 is CASSRRGGRNTEAFF. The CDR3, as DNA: TGCGCCAGCAGCCGGCGGGGAGGGAGGAACACTGAAGCTTTCTTT.

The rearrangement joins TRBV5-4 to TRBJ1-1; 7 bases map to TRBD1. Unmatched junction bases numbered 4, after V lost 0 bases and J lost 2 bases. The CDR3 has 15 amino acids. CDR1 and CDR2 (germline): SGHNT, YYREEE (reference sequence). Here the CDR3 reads CASSLETGRNTEAFF. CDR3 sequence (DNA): TGTGCCAGCAGCTTGGAGACAGGGAGAAACACTGAAGCTTTCTTT.

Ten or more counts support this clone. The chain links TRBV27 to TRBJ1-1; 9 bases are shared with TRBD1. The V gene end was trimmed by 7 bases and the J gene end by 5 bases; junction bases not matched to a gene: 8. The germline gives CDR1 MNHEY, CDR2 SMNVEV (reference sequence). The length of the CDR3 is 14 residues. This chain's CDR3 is CASTDPGQGTEAFF. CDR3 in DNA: TGTGCCAGCACCGATCCGGGACAGGGTACTGAAGCTTTCTTT.

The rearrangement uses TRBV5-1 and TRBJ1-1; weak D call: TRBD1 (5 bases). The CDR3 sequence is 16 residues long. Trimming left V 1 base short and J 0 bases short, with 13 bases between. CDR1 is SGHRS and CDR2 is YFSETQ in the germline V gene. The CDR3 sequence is CASSLSGARMNTEAFF. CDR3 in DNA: TGCGCCAGCAGCTTGAGCGGGGCCCGTATGAACACTGAAGCTTTCTTT.

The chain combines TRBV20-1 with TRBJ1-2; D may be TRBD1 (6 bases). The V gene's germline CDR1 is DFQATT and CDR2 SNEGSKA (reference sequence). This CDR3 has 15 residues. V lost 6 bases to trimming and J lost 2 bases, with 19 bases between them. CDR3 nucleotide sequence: TGCAGTGCCACGAACCACAGGGAGCGCAACTATGGCTACACCTTC. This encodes CSATNHRERNYGYTF.

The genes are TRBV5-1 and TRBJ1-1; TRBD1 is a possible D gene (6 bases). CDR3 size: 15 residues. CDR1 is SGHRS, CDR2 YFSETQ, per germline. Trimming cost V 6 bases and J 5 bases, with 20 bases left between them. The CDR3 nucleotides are TGCGCCAGCATCGCCGTACAGGGACTGGATACTGAAGCTTTCTTT. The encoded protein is CASIAVQGLDTEAFF.

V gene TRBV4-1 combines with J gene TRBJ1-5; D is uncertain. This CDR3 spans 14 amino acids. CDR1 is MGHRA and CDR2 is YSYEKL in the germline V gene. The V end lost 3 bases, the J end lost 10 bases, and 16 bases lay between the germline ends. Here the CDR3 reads CASSQDGLLDPQHF. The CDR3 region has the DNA TGCGCCAGCAGCCAGGACGGTCTTCTAGACCCCCAGCATTTT.

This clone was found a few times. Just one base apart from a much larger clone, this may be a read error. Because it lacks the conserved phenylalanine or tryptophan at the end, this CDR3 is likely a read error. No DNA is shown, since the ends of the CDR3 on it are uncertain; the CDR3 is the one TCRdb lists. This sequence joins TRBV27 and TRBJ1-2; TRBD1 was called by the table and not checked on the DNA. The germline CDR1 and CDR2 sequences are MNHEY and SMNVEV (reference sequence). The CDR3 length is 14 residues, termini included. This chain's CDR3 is CASSSLGQARGYAL.

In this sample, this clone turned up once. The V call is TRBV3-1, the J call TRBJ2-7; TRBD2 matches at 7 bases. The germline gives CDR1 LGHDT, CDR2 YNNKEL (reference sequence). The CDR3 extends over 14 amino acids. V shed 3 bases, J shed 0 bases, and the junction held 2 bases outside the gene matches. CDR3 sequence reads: CASSHRDYSYEQYF. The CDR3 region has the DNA TGTGCCAGCAGCCATCGGGACTACTCCTACGAGCAGTACTTC.

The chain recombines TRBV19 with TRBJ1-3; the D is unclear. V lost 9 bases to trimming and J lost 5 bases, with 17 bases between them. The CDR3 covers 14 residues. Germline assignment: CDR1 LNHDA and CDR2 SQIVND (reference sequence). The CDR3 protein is CASKAAAGRNTIYF. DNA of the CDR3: TGTGCCAGCAAGGCCGCGGCCGGGAGAAACACCATATATTTT.

The CDR3 coding sequence is TGTGCCAGCAGTTTTGGACCGAATTTTGAAGCTTTCTTT. This encodes CASSFGPNFEAFF. V usage is TRBV6-1 and J usage is TRBJ1-1; D is uncertain. The CDR3 extends over 13 amino acids. V lost 5 bases to trimming and J lost 7 bases, with 14 bases between them. Looked up from germline, CDR1 is MNHNS and CDR2 is SASEGT.

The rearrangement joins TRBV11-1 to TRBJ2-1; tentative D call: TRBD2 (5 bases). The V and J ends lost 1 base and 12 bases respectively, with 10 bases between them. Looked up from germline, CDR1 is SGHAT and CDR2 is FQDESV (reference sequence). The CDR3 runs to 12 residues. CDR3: CASSLGAAGQFF. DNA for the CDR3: TGTGCCAGCAGCTTAGGGGCCGCGGGGCAGTTCTTC.

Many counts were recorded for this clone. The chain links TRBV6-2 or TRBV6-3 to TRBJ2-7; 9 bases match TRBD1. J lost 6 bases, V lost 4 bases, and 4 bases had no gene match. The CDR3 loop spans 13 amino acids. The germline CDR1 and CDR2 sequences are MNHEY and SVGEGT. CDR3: CASSFGTGSEQYF. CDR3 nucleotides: TGTGCCAGCAGTTTTGGGACAGGGTCCGAGCAGTACTTC.

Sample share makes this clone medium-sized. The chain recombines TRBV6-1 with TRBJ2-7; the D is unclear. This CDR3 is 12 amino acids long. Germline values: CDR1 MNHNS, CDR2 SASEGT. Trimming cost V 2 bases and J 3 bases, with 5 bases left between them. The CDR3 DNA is TGTGCCAGCAGTGAACGGAACTACGAGCAGTACTTC. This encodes CASSERNYEQYF.

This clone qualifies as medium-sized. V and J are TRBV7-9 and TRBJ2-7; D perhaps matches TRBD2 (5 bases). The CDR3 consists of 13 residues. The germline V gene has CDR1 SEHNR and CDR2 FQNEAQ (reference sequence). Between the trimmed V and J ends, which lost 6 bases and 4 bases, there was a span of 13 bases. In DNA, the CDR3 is TGTGCCAGCAGTCTTCCGAGGGTGTACGAGCAGTACTTC. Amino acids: CASSLPRVYEQYF.

CDR3 protein: CASSQDPWTGLNQPQHF. In DNA, the CDR3 is TGCGCCAGCAGCCAAGACCCATGGACAGGGCTCAATCAGCCCCAGCATTTT. V gene TRBV4-1 combines with J gene TRBJ1-5; 8 positions agree with TRBD1. Trimming cost V 0 bases and J 3 bases; bases outside gene matches: 7. The CDR3 has 17 amino acids. Germline V gene data show CDR1 as MGHRA and CDR2 as YSYEKL.

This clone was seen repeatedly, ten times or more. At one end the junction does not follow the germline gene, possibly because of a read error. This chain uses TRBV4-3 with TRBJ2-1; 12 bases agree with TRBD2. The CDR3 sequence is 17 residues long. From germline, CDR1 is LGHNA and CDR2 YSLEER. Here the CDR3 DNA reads TGCGCCAGCACCCAATCTAGCGGGGGGGCCATAGGTAATGAGCAGTTCTTC. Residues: CASTQSSGGAIGNEQFF.

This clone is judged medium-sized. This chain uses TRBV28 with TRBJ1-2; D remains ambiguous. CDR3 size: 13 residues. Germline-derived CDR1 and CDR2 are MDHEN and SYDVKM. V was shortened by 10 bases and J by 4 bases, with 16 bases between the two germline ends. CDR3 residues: CATLGMGSYGYTF. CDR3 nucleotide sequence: TGTGCCACCCTCGGAATGGGGAGCTATGGCTACACCTTC.

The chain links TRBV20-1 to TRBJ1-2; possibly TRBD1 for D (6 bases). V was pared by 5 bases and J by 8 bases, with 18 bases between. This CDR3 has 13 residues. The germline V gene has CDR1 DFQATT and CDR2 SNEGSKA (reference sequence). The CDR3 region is CSAFRQGREGYTF. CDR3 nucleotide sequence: TGCAGTGCTTTCCGTCAGGGGCGAGAGGGCTACACCTTC.